Included here is one T cell receptor (beta chain) sequence, with context. Its antigen is undetermined. TCRdb's copy holds only in-frame clones and misses some; the assay was immunoSEQ multiplex PCR. Here the sample spans 2,500,000 or so clones, more than 90% being singletons. The CDR3 loop spans 14 amino acids. Germline-derived CDR1 and CDR2 are SGHAT and FQNNGV. With V trimmed by 1 base and J by 8 bases, 4 bases remained unmatched. Memory CD4+ cells were the fraction left after CD45RA+ naive selection. The data originate from a study of shared clonotypes between healthy human individuals. Overall study results and limits: Though the depth was large, rarefaction showed that sorted-subset sequencing was incomplete.

Material: naive CD4+ T cells sorted from blood. Subset indicated: CD45RA+ positively selected. The rearrangement uses TRBV11-2 and TRBJ2-1; 8 bases map to TRBD2. This sequence was found in a man between 18 and 29 years old in good health. The CDR3 protein is CASSLAGGVDEQFF. The DNA of the CDR3 is TGTGCCAGCAGCTTAGCGGGGGGGGTGGATGAGCAGTTCTTC.